Listed below are T cell receptor beta chains from one sample, sequenced in a study of CD4 T cells in relation to SARS-CoV-2 and coronaviruses. Assay used: immunoSEQ multiplex PCR; TCRdb lists only in-frame clones, some missing. The sample holds approximately 60,000 clones, 92% seen once. Material: naive CD4+ T cells from PBMCs. The receptors were sampled from an adult with COVID-19. Both conserved end residues are part of each CDR3. The D gene is left open where the match is weak. Size values are once, few and many counts, or a class for expanded clones, and some rows have none.

V gene	J gene	D gene	clone size	CDR3 protein	CDR3 DNA
TRBV5-7	TRBJ1-5	.	.	CASPERERKNQPQHF	TGTGCCAGCCCCGAGCGGGAACGGAAAAATCAGCCCCAGCATTTT
TRBV14	TRBJ2-2	.	.	CASSLQITGELFF	TGTGCCAGCAGCCTTCAGATCACCGGGGAGCTGTTTTTT
TRBV30	TRBJ2-3	TRBD2	.	CAGALWASGGLPTDTQYF	TGTGCCGGAGCTCTTTGGGCTAGCGGGGGACTTCCCACAGATACGCAGTATTTT
TRBV9	TRBJ1-2	TRBD1	.	CASSGQGGSYGYTF	TGTGCCAGCAGCGGACAGGGGGGGTCCTATGGCTACACCTTC
TRBV28	TRBJ1-1	.	.	CASSLLDATRTEAFF	TGTGCCAGCAGTTTACTGGACGCCACGAGGACTGAAGCTTTCTTT
TRBV19	TRBJ2-3	TRBD2	.	CASSIVGRETNTQYF	TGTGCCAGTAGTATAGTCGGGCGGGAGACAAATACGCAGTATTTT
TRBV5-1	TRBJ2-7	.	.	CASSSHWTGEQYF	TGCGCCAGCAGCTCGCACTGGACGGGAGAGCAGTACTTC
TRBV3-1/TRBV3-2	TRBJ2-2	.	.	CASSQLLAGELFF	TGTGCCAGCAGCCAATTACTGGCCGGGGAGCTGTTTTTT
TRBV28	TRBJ1-6	.	.	CASSEARYALHF	TGTGCCAGCAGCGAGGCCCGTTATGCCCTCCACTTT
TRBV7-2	TRBJ2-1	.	.	CASSSGSGSYNEQFF	TGTGCCAGCAGCTCGGGGAGCGGCTCCTACAATGAGCAGTTCTTC
TRBV27	TRBJ2-3	TRBD2	.	CASRLGLAGYADTQYF	TGTGCCAGCAGGCTGGGACTAGCGGGATATGCAGATACGCAGTATTTT
TRBV24-1	TRBJ2-5	.	.	CATSVGGRETQYF	TGTGCCACCAGTGTAGGGGGGCGAGAGACCCAGTACTTC
TRBV28	TRBJ2-2	TRBD1	once	CASSSPGQGSTGELFF	TGTGCCAGCAGTTCACCGGGACAGGGAAGCACCGGGGAGCTGTTTTTT
TRBV30	TRBJ2-2	TRBD2	.	CAWGAGTSGPGELFF	TGTGCCTGGGGGGCGGGGACTAGCGGCCCCGGGGAGCTGTTTTTT
TRBV14	TRBJ2-1	.	.	CASSFTVPNEQFF	TGTGCCAGCAGCTTTACAGTCCCCAATGAGCAGTTCTTC
TRBV5-1	TRBJ2-7	.	.	CASSLEGTPISYEQYF	TGCGCCAGCAGCTTGGAGGGGACTCCTATTTCCTACGAGCAGTACTTC
TRBV4-2	TRBJ2-5	.	.	CASSQDSGSKGETQYF	TGTGCCAGCAGCCAAGATTCAGGGAGTAAGGGAGAGACCCAGTACTTC
TRBV9	TRBJ2-5	.	.	CASSVDREETQYF	TGTGCCAGCAGCGTAGACAGGGAGGAGACCCAGTACTTC
TRBV11-2	TRBJ2-7	.	.	CASSLVRAGAPEQYF	TGTGCCAGCAGCTTAGTACGGGCGGGGGCGCCGGAGCAGTACTTC
TRBV5-1	TRBJ2-3	TRBD2	.	CASSLTYAGGATDTQYF	TGCGCCAGCAGCTTGACCTATGCGGGAGGGGCGACAGATACGCAGTATTTT
TRBV10-3	TRBJ2-7	.	.	CAIRRLRGYEQYF	TGTGCCATCAGGAGACTGCGGGGCTACGAGCAGTACTTC
TRBV2	TRBJ1-1	TRBD1	few	CASSGGMNTEAFF	TGTGCCAGTTCAGGGGGAATGAACACTGAAGCTTTCTTT
TRBV2	TRBJ2-5	.	.	CASKGLEETQYF	TGTGCCAGCAAGGGTTTAGAAGAGACCCAGTACTTC
TRBV28	TRBJ2-7	.	.	CASSLVDSLYEQYF	TGTGCCAGCAGCTTAGTCGACAGCCTATACGAGCAGTACTTC
TRBV11-2	TRBJ2-7	.	once	CASRQLLRREQYF	TGTGCCAGCCGGCAGTTGCTAAGGCGCGAGCAGTACTTC
TRBV9	TRBJ1-3	.	.	CASRENSGNTIYF	TGTGCCAGCAGAGAGAACTCTGGAAACACCATATATTTT
TRBV20-1	TRBJ2-3	.	.	CSAPPPDTQYF	TGCAGTGCCCCACCCCCAGATACGCAGTATTTT
TRBV11-2	TRBJ2-7	TRBD2	.	CASSKGLVFYEQYF	TGTGCCAGCAGCAAGGGACTAGTTTTCTACGAGCAGTACTTC
TRBV9	TRBJ2-1	TRBD2	.	CASSARRTTGLAGTRASYNEQFF	TGTGCCAGCAGCGCAAGGAGGACCACGGGACTAGCGGGGACGCGGGCCTCCTACAATGAGCAGTTCTTC
TRBV6-5	TRBJ1-1	TRBD1	.	CASTKTGVAEAFF	TGTGCCAGCACTAAAACAGGGGTCGCTGAAGCTTTCTTT
TRBV6-5	TRBJ2-7	.	.	CASSRDITYEQYF	TGTGCCAGTAGCCGGGACATCACCTACGAGCAGTACTTC
TRBV28	TRBJ2-5	.	.	CATQELATETQYF	TGTGCCACTCAGGAACTAGCCACGGAGACCCAGTACTTC
TRBV7-9	TRBJ2-7	TRBD1	.	CASSAWDRGGYSYF	TGTGCCAGCAGCGCGTGGGACAGGGGGGGATATTCGTACTTC
TRBV9	TRBJ2-1	TRBD2	once	CASSVSGSAYNEQFF	TGTGCCAGCAGCGTGAGCGGGAGTGCCTACAATGAGCAGTTCTTC
TRBV9	TRBJ2-3	.	.	CASRVRGGWSGPTNTQYF	TGTGCCAGCAGGGTAAGAGGGGGGTGGAGCGGGCCAACTAACACGCAGTATTTT
TRBV2	TRBJ2-3	.	.	CAKQTGTGTDTQYF	TGTGCCAAACAAACGGGGACTGGCACAGATACGCAGTATTTT
TRBV28	TRBJ2-3	.	.	CASSSPSERTDTQYF	TGTGCCAGCAGCTCCCCAAGCGAAAGAACGGATACGCAGTATTTT
TRBV28	TRBJ2-3	TRBD2	once	CASGEREGPDTQYF	TGTGCCAGCGGGGAGCGGGAGGGCCCAGATACGCAGTATTTT
TRBV29-1	TRBJ1-2	.	.	CSVEKYGYTF	TGCAGCGTCGAGAAGTATGGCTACACCTTC
TRBV7-9	TRBJ1-4	.	.	CASSLASREKLFF	TGTGCCAGCAGCTTAGCGAGTAGGGAAAAACTGTTTTTT
TRBV7-2	TRBJ2-5	.	.	CASSPLGQGVETQYF	TGTGCCAGCAGCCCGTTGGGTCAGGGCGTTGAGACCCAGTACTTC
TRBV28	TRBJ1-5	TRBD1	.	CASRETRGDRGLRPQHF	TGTGCCAGCAGGGAGACCCGGGGGGACAGGGGGCTACGGCCCCAGCATTTT